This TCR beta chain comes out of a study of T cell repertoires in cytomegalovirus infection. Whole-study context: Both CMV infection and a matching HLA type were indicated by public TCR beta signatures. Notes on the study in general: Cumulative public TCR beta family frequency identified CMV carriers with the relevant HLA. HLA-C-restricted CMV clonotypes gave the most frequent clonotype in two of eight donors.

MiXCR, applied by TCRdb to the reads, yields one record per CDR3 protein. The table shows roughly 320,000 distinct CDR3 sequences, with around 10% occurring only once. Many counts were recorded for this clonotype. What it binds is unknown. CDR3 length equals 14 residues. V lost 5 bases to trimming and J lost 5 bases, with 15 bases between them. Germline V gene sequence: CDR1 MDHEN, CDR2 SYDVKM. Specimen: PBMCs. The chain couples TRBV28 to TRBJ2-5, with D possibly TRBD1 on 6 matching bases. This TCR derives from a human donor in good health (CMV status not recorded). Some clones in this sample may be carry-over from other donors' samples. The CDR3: CASSLTGRRETQYF. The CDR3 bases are TGTGCCAGCAGTCTTACAGGGCGGAGGGAGACCCAGTACTTC.